These 32 T cell receptor beta chains were sequenced from one sample in a study of T cells after yellow fever vaccination. TCRdb passed the 5' RACE reads through MiXCR, listing each CDR3 protein once. The sample contains about 120,000 distinct CDR3 sequences, approximately 7.1% of which appear only once. Source: CD4+ T cells sorted from PBMCs, taken about 49 days after the first yellow fever vaccination. These receptors all stem from a man aged 18-30 years who received the YFV17D yellow fever vaccine.

The sample holds a few counts of this clonotype. CDR3 sequence (DNA): TGCGCCAGCAGCTTGGAACCGACGAACACTGAAGCTTTCTTT. Translation gives CASSLEPTNTEAFF. The chain couples TRBV5-1 to TRBJ1-1; no reliable D call. The V gene's germline CDR1 is SGHRS and CDR2 YFSETQ. The CDR3 spans 14 residues. Trimming took 0 bases from V and 1 from J, leaving 7 bases between them.

Concerning this clonotype itself: It may be a read error: a sequence one base away is much more abundant. The chain couples TRBV5-1 to TRBJ2-7, with 9 bases lining up with TRBD1. With V trimmed by 0 bases and J by 1 base, 5 bases remained unmatched. Germline CDR1 reads SGHRS; CDR2 reads YFSETQ. This CDR3 spans 16 amino acids. CDR3 sequence reads: CASSLVVDRGSYEQYV. CDR3 nucleotides: TGCGCCAGCAGCTTGGTCGTGGACAGGGGTTCCTACGAGCAGTACGTC.

This clonotype showed up many times. This rearrangement joins TRBV21-1 to TRBJ2-7; whether TRBD1, the table's D call, matches the DNA was not checked. TRBV21-1 is marked as a pseudogene. The CDR3 sequence is 15 residues long. The CDR3 spells CASSNQQDSWHEQYV. CDR3 nucleotides: TGTGCCAGCAGCAATCAACAGGACAGTTGGCACGAGCAGTACGTC.

This clonotype was detected ten times or more. The rearrangement links TRBV4-2 to TRBJ1-1; D call uncertain. In germline, CDR1 is LGHNA, CDR2 YNFKEQ. The CDR3 runs 17 residues. Trimming took 4 bases from V and 4 from J, leaving 22 bases between them. CDR3 nucleotide sequence: TGTGCCAGCAGCCCCGGACTCCGAGGAAGGGTAGGCACTGAAGCTTTCTTT. Translation gives CASSPGLRGRVGTEAFF.

This clonotype was observed at least ten times. This chain connects TRBV7-9 to TRBJ2-1; tentative D call: TRBD2 (5 bases). The CDR3 spans 15 residues. Deletions cut 4 bases from V and 0 bases from J, with 10 bases between. From germline, CDR1 is SEHNR and CDR2 FQNEAQ (reference sequence). The CDR3 region has the DNA TGTGCCAGCAGCTCACTAGGGAGCTCCTACAATGAGCAGTTCTTC. This codes for CASSSLGSSYNEQFF.

This clonotype was recorded many times. The CDR3 DNA is TGTGCCATCAGTGAGTTTATGCAGGGCGGGTACGAGCAGTACTTC. Its translation: CAISEFMQGGYEQYF. The V call is TRBV10-3, the J call TRBJ2-7; D might be TRBD1 or TRBD2, each matching 5 bases. Deletions cut 1 base from V and 4 bases from J, with 14 bases between. The germline V gene encodes CDR1 ENHRY and CDR2 SYGVKD. The CDR3 contains 15 residues.

The chain has TRBV4-1 and TRBJ1-3; 8 bases are a match to TRBD1. Germline-derived CDR1 and CDR2 are MGHRA and YSYEKL. The V segment lost 0 bases and the J segment 2 bases; nucleotides outside the gene matches: 6. The CDR3 consists of 17 residues. In DNA form, the CDR3 reads TGCGCCAGCAGCCAAGATAGGGACAGGAATGCTGGAAACACCATATATTTT. It encodes CASSQDRDRNAGNTIYF.

This clonotype was picked up a small number of times. The V call is TRBV19, the J call TRBJ2-7; D may be TRBD1 (6 bases). The V end lost 4 bases, the J end lost 3 bases, and 16 bases lay between the germline ends. The germline CDR1 and CDR2 sequences are LNHDA and SQIVND (reference sequence). The CDR3 totals 15 residues. The CDR3 sequence: CASSTSGTPDYEQYF. The CDR3 nucleotides read TGTGCCAGTAGTACCTCCGGGACACCAGACTACGAGCAGTACTTC. Together with reference TRBV19 and TRBJ2-7, the CDR3 gives the full variable domain: DGGITQSPKYLFRKEGQNVTLSCEQNLNHDAMYWYRQDPGQGLRLIYYSQIVNDFQKGDIAEGYSVSREKKESFPLTVTSAQKNPTAFYLCASSTSGTPDYEQYFGPGTRLTVT.

The chain employs TRBV30 and TRBJ1-2; the D gene is possibly TRBD1 (5 bases). With 3 bases removed from V and 6 bases from J, the gap between germline ends came to 11 bases. The CDR3 extends over 12 amino acids. Germline CDR1 is GTSNPN and CDR2 is SVGIG (reference sequence). The CDR3 region has the DNA TGTGCCTGGAGGGTAGGGACGGATGGCTACACCTTC. It specifies CAWRVGTDGYTF.

CDR3 protein: CASRTGTVIETQYF. Written as DNA, the CDR3 is TGTGCCAGCAGGACAGGGACAGTGATTGAGACCCAGTACTTC. V and J are TRBV2 and TRBJ2-5, with TRBD1 identical over 7 bases. The CDR3 runs 14 residues. Germline-derived CDR1 and CDR2 are SNHLY and FYNNEI. V trimming: 6 bases; J trimming: 5 bases; junction bases outside the gene matches: 9. Looking up the rest from reference TRBV2 and TRBJ2-5 gives the full variable domain: EPEVTQTPSHQVTQMGQEVILRCVPISNHLYFYWYRQILGQKVEFLVSFYNNEISEKSEIFDDQFSVERPDGSNFTLKIRSTKLEDSAMYFCASRTGTVIETQYFGPGTRLLVL.

In its sample, this clonotype was seen many times. This chain joins TRBV6-5 and TRBJ2-5; no firm D call. Germline lookup yields CDR1 MNHEY and CDR2 SVGAGI. The CDR3 spans 14 residues. Trimming left V 5 bases short and J 5 bases short, with 15 bases between. Here the CDR3 reads CASSPPRSPETQYF. Written as DNA, the CDR3 is TGTGCCAGCAGTCCCCCCCGGAGTCCCGAGACCCAGTACTTC.

J is TRBJ1-2 and V is TRBV5-1, with 10 bases matching TRBD1. This CDR3 region has 15 residues. J lost 1 base, V lost 6 bases, and 6 bases had no gene match. CDR1 and CDR2 (germline): SGHRS, YFSETQ. The DNA for the CDR3 is TGCGCCAGCAAGGAAGGGACAGGGGATAACTATGGCTACACCTTC. It specifies CASKEGTGDNYGYTF.

J is TRBJ1-1 and V is TRBV25-1, with a tentative D call TRBD1 (6 bases). This CDR3 is built from 17 residues. V lost 6 bases and J lost 2, with 22 bases in between. Germline V CDR1 and CDR2: MGHDK, SYGVNS. CDR3 protein: CASSYLTWDTQNTEAFF. CDR3 bases: TGTGCCAGCAGCTATTTAACTTGGGACACCCAAAACACTGAAGCTTTCTTT.

This clonotype was recorded a few times. The CDR3 sequence is CASSYARGVAGYTF. In DNA form, the CDR3 reads TGTGCCAGCAGTTACGCCAGGGGGGTCGCTGGCTACACCTTC. The chain carries TRBV6-5 and TRBJ1-2; 7 bases line up with TRBD1. V was pared by 2 bases and J by 7 bases, with 7 bases of the junction left unmatched. This CDR3 has 14 amino acids. The germline CDR1 and CDR2 sequences are MNHEY and SVGAGI.

This chain joins TRBV20-1 and TRBJ2-3; TRBD1 or TRBD2 may be the D gene (6 bases each). V lost 2 bases and J lost 1, with 28 bases in between. The length of the CDR3 is 20 residues. Germline values: CDR1 DFQATT, CDR2 SNEGSKA (reference sequence). The CDR3 DNA sequence: TGCAGTGCTAGATTAATCCCGGGGGCCCCCCTGTCCCAAGGCACAGATACGCAGTATTTT. It is translated as CSARLIPGAPLSQGTDTQYF.

Many counts were recorded for this clonotype. The CDR3 reads CASSYTSRGAADTQYF. The CDR3 DNA reads as TGTGCCAGCAGTTACACGTCGCGGGGGGCTGCAGATACGCAGTATTTT. The V and J genes are TRBV6-5 and TRBJ2-3; TRBD2 agrees at 8 bases. In germline, CDR1 is MNHEY, CDR2 SVGAGI. With V trimmed by 2 bases and J by 4 bases, 8 bases remained unmatched. This CDR3 spans 16 amino acids.

This clonotype was counted at least ten times. The genes are TRBV7-6 and TRBJ2-2, with D uncertain. Trimming took off 0 bases at V and 0 bases at J, with 8 bases between the two ends. The CDR3 loop spans 16 amino acids. Looked up from germline, CDR1 is SGHVS and CDR2 is FNYEAQ. The CDR3: CASSLASGPNTGELFF. The CDR3 DNA reads as TGTGCCAGCAGCTTAGCGTCAGGACCGAACACCGGGGAGCTGTTTTTT.

In its sample, this clonotype was seen many times. This sequence joins TRBV6-6 and TRBJ1-1; 7 bases are shared with TRBD1. The CDR3 has 13 amino acids. The trim removed 5 bases at V and 8 bases at J, leaving 8 bases unmatched. Germline CDR1 MNHNY, CDR2 SVGAGI (reference sequence). The CDR3 sequence is CASSDRQGREAFF. DNA of the CDR3: TGTGCCAGCAGTGATAGACAGGGTAGGGAAGCTTTCTTT.

This clonotype has ten or more counts. This chain joins TRBV7-2 and TRBJ2-5; 10 bases match TRBD2. V lost 6 bases to trimming and J lost 2 bases; unmatched junction nucleotides: 6. This CDR3 contains 15 residues. Germline CDR1 SGHTA, CDR2 FQGNSA. Here the CDR3 reads CASSVLAGKQETQYF. The CDR3 bases are TGTGCCAGCAGTGTACTAGCGGGGAAACAAGAGACCCAGTACTTC.

This clonotype appeared many times. The rearrangement joins TRBV5-1 to TRBJ2-2; 7 bases match TRBD2. V shed 6 bases, J shed 1 base, and the junction held 3 bases outside the gene matches. The CDR3 is 14 amino acids. Per the germline V gene, CDR1 is SGHRS and CDR2 is YFSETQ. CDR3: CASKASGNTGELFF. The CDR3 DNA follows: TGCGCCAGCAAGGCTAGCGGGAACACCGGGGAGCTGTTTTTT.

Many counts were recorded for this clonotype. The CDR3: CASSYFSGVNTEAFF. For the CDR3, the DNA is TGTGCCAGCAGTTACTTCTCAGGGGTGAACACTGAAGCTTTCTTT. This chain connects TRBV6-5 to TRBJ1-1; D possibly corresponds to TRBD1 (6 bases). CDR1 and CDR2 (germline): MNHEY, SVGAGI. The V end lost 1 base, the J end lost 0 bases, and 9 bases lay between the germline ends. The CDR3 spans 15 residues.

This chain joins TRBV7-9 and TRBJ2-7; D unclear. The V and J ends lost 3 bases and 5 bases respectively, with 8 bases between them. The CDR3 is made up of 12 amino acids. Germline CDR1 and CDR2: SEHNR and FQNEAQ (reference sequence). The DNA of the CDR3 is TGTGCCAGCAGCTTGAGTCTTGACGAGCAGTACGTC. It codes for CASSLSLDEQYV.

V usage is TRBV19 and J usage is TRBJ2-2, with D perhaps TRBD1 or TRBD2 (6 bases each). Germline lookup yields CDR1 LNHDA and CDR2 SQIVND (reference sequence). V was clipped by 11 bases and J by 10 bases, with 23 bases between them. The CDR3 is 14 amino acids. CDR3 sequence reads: CASQWRWGAVELFF. The CDR3 DNA is TGTGCCTCTCAATGGAGATGGGGGGCTGTGGAGCTGTTTTTT.

This clonotype was recorded many times. The V and J genes are TRBV7-2 and TRBJ2-1; TRBD1 or TRBD2 may be the D gene (5 bases each). The CDR3 is 16 residues long. V gave up 1 base and J gave up 2 bases, with 12 bases separating them. Germline lookup yields CDR1 SGHTA and CDR2 FQGNSA. DNA of the CDR3: TGTGCCAGCAGCTTAGTATCGGGACGGGCCTACAATGAGCAGTTCTTC. Translating it yields CASSLVSGRAYNEQFF.

At least ten counts were recorded for this clonotype. An end of the junction differs from the germline gene, which may be a read error. V and J are TRBV6-5 and TRBJ2-1, with D maybe TRBD1 (6 bases). Germline lookup yields CDR1 MNHEY and CDR2 SVGAGI. This CDR3 contains 16 residues. The CDR3 DNA reads TGTGCCAGCATACAGGGTGGAGGTTCCTCCAACAATGAGCAGTTCTTC. Protein product: CASIQGGGSSNNEQFF.

This clonotype was recorded at least ten times. V and J are TRBV5-1 and TRBJ2-1; 10 bases align to TRBD2. The germline V gene has CDR1 SGHRS and CDR2 YFSETQ. The V and J ends lost 4 bases and 4 bases, in that order; junction bases with no gene match: 2. This CDR3 is built from 14 residues. The chain's CDR3 is CASSPTSGYNEQFF. The CDR3 region has the DNA TGCGCCAGCAGCCCGACTAGCGGGTACAATGAGCAGTTCTTC.

This clonotype occurred many times. The rearrangement joins TRBV6-2 or TRBV6-3 to TRBJ1-4; 12 nucleotides agree with TRBD1. V dropped 5 bases and J dropped 5; count of bases not matched to a gene: 3. The germline V gene encodes CDR1 MNHEY and CDR2 SVGEGT. The CDR3 length is 15 residues. CDR3 protein: CASSRGTGGNEKLFF. Here the CDR3 DNA reads TGTGCCAGCAGTCGCGGGACAGGGGGCAATGAAAAACTGTTTTTT.

This clonotype has at least ten counts. J is TRBJ1-2 and V is TRBV20-1; a possible D gene is TRBD1 (5 bases). This CDR3 has 13 amino acids. In germline, CDR1 is DFQATT, CDR2 SNEGSKA (reference sequence). V was pared by 8 bases and J by 6 bases, with 19 bases between. CDR3 in DNA: TGCAGTACCCCCCGCAGGGCGGGGGATGGCTACACCTTC. Translated: CSTPRRAGDGYTF.

This clonotype appeared many times. The CDR3: CASSQVGRGRGSEAFF. CDR3 nucleotide sequence: TGCGCCAGCAGCCAAGTAGGTAGGGGACGAGGTTCTGAAGCTTTCTTT. The chain recombines TRBV4-3 with TRBJ1-1, with a possible D match to TRBD1 (5 bases). Germline V gene lookup returns CDR1 LGHNA and CDR2 YSLEER. This CDR3 spans 16 amino acids. The V gene lost 1 base and the J gene lost 6 bases, with 18 bases spanning the gap.

This clonotype has a count of ten or more. This chain connects TRBV12-3 or TRBV12-4 to TRBJ2-2, with 10 positions matching TRBD2. This CDR3 region has 16 residues. Unmatched junction bases numbered 10, after V lost 6 bases and J lost 6 bases. CDR3 loop: CASRNRAGGPAGELFF. The CDR3 DNA sequence: TGTGCCAGCAGAAATCGAGCGGGGGGGCCCGCCGGGGAGCTGTTTTTT.

The sample holds a few counts of this clonotype. V usage is TRBV5-4 and J usage is TRBJ2-4, with D unclear. Between the trimmed V and J ends, which lost 3 bases and 0 bases, there was a span of 7 bases. The CDR3 spans 14 residues. CDR1 SGHNT and CDR2 YYREEE come from the germline V gene (reference sequence). In DNA form, the CDR3 reads TGTGCCAGCAGCTCAGGAGAAGCCAAAAACATTCAGTACTTC. Translating it yields CASSSGEAKNIQYF.

This clonotype has ten or more counts. The chain is built from TRBV7-8 and TRBJ2-3; TRBD2 matches at 10 bases. Germline V gene sequence: CDR1 SGHVS, CDR2 FQNEAQ. Unmatched junction bases numbered 6, after V lost 8 bases and J lost 1 base. CDR3 length: 15 amino acids. The CDR3 DNA follows: TGTGCCAGCTCTAGCGGGGGATGGGGCACAGATACGCAGTATTTT. This codes for CASSSGGWGTDTQYF.